Listed below are T cell receptor beta chains from one sample, sequenced in a study of shared T cell receptors in the human thymus. Assay used: immunoSEQ multiplex PCR; TCRdb lists only in-frame clones, some missing. This sample has 600,000 or so clones, with 87% found just once. A further study also used this sample, focusing on human thymus T cells.

Sequenced: thymocytes. The receptors originated from a boy under two years old with a congenital heart defect. CDR3s include the opening cysteine and the closing phenylalanine or tryptophan. D genes are given only for firm matches. The size entry is marked missing in some rows and otherwise reads once, few, many or a size class.

clone size: .
V gene: TRBV5-1
D gene: .
J gene: TRBJ1-1
CDR3 protein: CASSLEGVCSTEAFF
CDR3 DNA: TGCGCCAGCAGCTTGGAAGGAGTCTGCAGCACTGAAGCTTTCTTT

clone size: .
V gene: TRBV9
D gene: TRBD1
J gene: TRBJ2-7
CDR3 protein: CASSVGDRGYDGSYEQYF
CDR3 DNA: TGTGCCAGCAGCGTAGGGGACAGGGGGTATGACGGCTCCTACGAGCAGTACTTC

clone size: .
V gene: TRBV11-2
D gene: TRBD1
J gene: TRBJ2-7
CDR3 protein: CASSLEVETGCYEQYF
CDR3 DNA: TGTGCCAGCAGCTTAGAGGTTGAGACAGGGTGCTACGAGCAGTACTTC

clone size: once
V gene: TRBV7-2
D gene: TRBD1
J gene: TRBJ1-2
CDR3 protein: CASSLPDRGYFYGYTF
CDR3 DNA: TGTGCCAGCAGCTTACCTGACAGGGGCTACTTCTATGGCTACACCTTC

clone size: .
V gene: TRBV7-8
D gene: .
J gene: TRBJ1-2
CDR3 protein: CASSLGLYGYTF
CDR3 DNA: TGTGCCAGCAGCTTAGGACTGTATGGCTACACCTTC

clone size: .
V gene: TRBV12-5
D gene: TRBD1
J gene: TRBJ2-7
CDR3 protein: CASGYRDRVPYEQYF
CDR3 DNA: TGTGCTAGTGGTTACCGGGACAGGGTCCCCTACGAGCAGTACTTC

clone size: .
V gene: TRBV29-1
D gene: .
J gene: TRBJ2-3
CDR3 protein: CSVEEWSASNTDTQYF
CDR3 DNA: TGCAGCGTTGAAGAATGGAGCGCATCCAACACAGATACGCAGTATTTT

clone size: .
V gene: TRBV27
D gene: TRBD2
J gene: TRBJ2-7
CDR3 protein: CASRLAGASYEQYF
CDR3 DNA: TGTGCCAGCAGACTAGCGGGAGCCTCCTACGAGCAGTACTTC

clone size: .
V gene: TRBV4-1
D gene: .
J gene: TRBJ1-6
CDR3 protein: CASSQDVSSPLHF
CDR3 DNA: TGCGCCAGCAGCCAAGACGTGAGTTCACCCCTCCACTTT

clone size: .
V gene: TRBV28
D gene: .
J gene: TRBJ1-1
CDR3 protein: CASRPGETNTEAFF
CDR3 DNA: TGTGCCAGCAGACCTGGGGAGACGAACACTGAAGCTTTCTTT

clone size: .
V gene: TRBV4-1
D gene: TRBD2
J gene: TRBJ2-1
CDR3 protein: CASSLRLAGGLNNEQFF
CDR3 DNA: TGCGCCAGCAGCCTAAGACTAGCGGGAGGGCTTAACAATGAGCAGTTCTTC

clone size: .
V gene: TRBV2
D gene: .
J gene: TRBJ1-5
CDR3 protein: CASSDREWVLRPQHF
CDR3 DNA: TGTGCCAGCAGTGACAGGGAATGGGTGTTACGGCCCCAGCATTTT

clone size: .
V gene: TRBV6-5
D gene: TRBD2
J gene: TRBJ2-2
CDR3 protein: CASSYRLADGYGELFF
CDR3 DNA: TGTGCCAGCAGTTACCGACTAGCTGATGGATACGGGGAGCTGTTTTTT

clone size: .
V gene: TRBV4-1
D gene: TRBD2
J gene: TRBJ2-1
CDR3 protein: CASSQGGVETSGSPYNEQFF
CDR3 DNA: TGCGCCAGCAGCCAAGGCGGTGTTGAGACTAGCGGGAGTCCCTACAATGAGCAGTTCTTC

clone size: .
V gene: TRBV12-5
D gene: .
J gene: TRBJ2-5
CDR3 protein: CASGLRAGETQYF
CDR3 DNA: TGTGCTAGTGGTTTAAGGGCGGGAGAGACCCAGTACTTC

clone size: few
V gene: TRBV29-1
D gene: TRBD1
J gene: TRBJ2-7
CDR3 protein: CSVMTGWDYEQYF
CDR3 DNA: TGCAGCGTCATGACAGGGTGGGACTACGAGCAGTACTTC

clone size: .
V gene: TRBV7-2
D gene: TRBD1
J gene: TRBJ2-2
CDR3 protein: CASSPWDRRNTGELFF
CDR3 DNA: TGTGCCAGCAGCCCCTGGGACAGGAGGAACACCGGGGAGCTGTTTTTT

clone size: .
V gene: TRBV9
D gene: TRBD1
J gene: TRBJ1-6
CDR3 protein: CASSHPPGTGYNSPLHF
CDR3 DNA: TGTGCCAGCAGCCACCCGCCCGGGACAGGTTATAATTCACCCCTCCACTTT

clone size: .
V gene: TRBV29-1
D gene: .
J gene: TRBJ1-1
CDR3 protein: CSVKGKGDEAFF
CDR3 DNA: TGCAGCGTCAAGGGGAAGGGGGATGAAGCTTTCTTT

clone size: .
V gene: TRBV28
D gene: .
J gene: TRBJ1-4
CDR3 protein: CASSLWGLRGRGVPTNEKLFF
CDR3 DNA: TGTGCCAGCAGTTTATGGGGGCTCAGAGGCAGGGGCGTGCCAACTAATGAAAAACTGTTTTTT

clone size: .
V gene: TRBV28
D gene: TRBD2
J gene: TRBJ2-3
CDR3 protein: CASSSGTSGTTDTQYF
CDR3 DNA: TGTGCCAGCAGTTCCGGGACTAGCGGGACCACAGATACGCAGTATTTT

clone size: .
V gene: TRBV4-1
D gene: TRBD1
J gene: TRBJ2-3
CDR3 protein: CASSQVRDRGSFTDTQYF
CDR3 DNA: TGCGCCAGCAGCCAAGTTCGGGACAGGGGTTCATTCACAGATACGCAGTATTTT

clone size: once
V gene: TRBV28
D gene: TRBD1
J gene: TRBJ1-2
CDR3 protein: CASSPPWAGGDYGYTF
CDR3 DNA: TGTGCCAGCAGCCCCCCCTGGGCAGGGGGCGACTATGGCTACACCTTC

clone size: .
V gene: TRBV7-9
D gene: .
J gene: TRBJ1-6
CDR3 protein: CASSSQGLYNSPLHF
CDR3 DNA: TGTGCCAGCAGCTCCCAGGGGTTATATAATTCACCCCTCCACTTT

clone size: .
V gene: TRBV7-2
D gene: TRBD2
J gene: TRBJ2-7
CDR3 protein: CASSPDGNPSGNRYEQYF
CDR3 DNA: TGTGCCAGCAGCCCAGACGGAAATCCTAGCGGGAATCGCTACGAGCAGTACTTC

clone size: .
V gene: TRBV28
D gene: TRBD1
J gene: TRBJ2-3
CDR3 protein: CASSLFGTANTDTQYF
CDR3 DNA: TGTGCCAGCAGTTTATTTGGGACAGCCAACACAGATACGCAGTATTTT

clone size: once
V gene: TRBV4-3
D gene: TRBD2
J gene: TRBJ2-3
CDR3 protein: CASSQVAPPREGPSDTQYF
CDR3 DNA: TGCGCCAGCAGCCAAGTCGCCCCCCCTCGGGAGGGGCCGTCAGATACGCAGTATTTT

clone size: .
V gene: TRBV7-9
D gene: .
J gene: TRBJ2-7
CDR3 protein: CASSPTSGLPEDEQYF
CDR3 DNA: TGTGCCAGCAGCCCTACGTCGGGACTCCCTGAAGACGAGCAGTACTTC

clone size: .
V gene: TRBV15
D gene: TRBD2
J gene: TRBJ2-7
CDR3 protein: CATSRELAGGHEQYF
CDR3 DNA: TGTGCCACCAGCAGAGAACTAGCGGGAGGCCACGAGCAGTACTTC

clone size: .
V gene: TRBV27
D gene: TRBD1
J gene: TRBJ2-7
CDR3 protein: CASSFRRDRSESYEQYF
CDR3 DNA: TGTGCCAGCAGTTTTCGGAGGGACAGGAGCGAATCCTACGAGCAGTACTTC

clone size: .
V gene: TRBV20-1
D gene: .
J gene: TRBJ2-3
CDR3 protein: CSASLADTQYF
CDR3 DNA: TGCAGTGCATCGCTAGCAGATACGCAGTATTTT

clone size: .
V gene: TRBV29-1
D gene: TRBD2
J gene: TRBJ2-7
CDR3 protein: CSVRSGSVSSYEQYF
CDR3 DNA: TGCAGCGTGAGAAGCGGGAGCGTGAGCTCCTACGAGCAGTACTTC

clone size: .
V gene: TRBV28
D gene: TRBD1
J gene: TRBJ2-7
CDR3 protein: CASSSRQGTGEQYF
CDR3 DNA: TGTGCCAGCAGTTCTAGACAGGGGACGGGCGAGCAGTACTTC

clone size: .
V gene: TRBV4-1
D gene: TRBD1
J gene: TRBJ1-5
CDR3 protein: CASSQDVKCGTGFGQPQHF
CDR3 DNA: TGCGCCAGCAGCCAAGATGTGAAATGCGGGACAGGGTTTGGGCAGCCCCAGCATTTT

clone size: once
V gene: TRBV4-1
D gene: .
J gene: TRBJ2-1
CDR3 protein: CASSQGNRVSYNEQFF
CDR3 DNA: TGCGCCAGCAGCCAAGGGAACAGGGTGTCCTACAATGAGCAGTTCTTC

clone size: .
V gene: TRBV7-9
D gene: .
J gene: TRBJ2-2
CDR3 protein: CASSFFYVVPNTGELFF
CDR3 DNA: TGTGCCAGCAGCTTCTTTTACGTAGTCCCGAACACCGGGGAGCTGTTTTTT

clone size: .
V gene: TRBV19
D gene: .
J gene: TRBJ1-4
CDR3 protein: CASSTKRRRVPGKEKLFF
CDR3 DNA: TGTGCCAGTAGTACAAAAAGGAGGAGGGTCCCCGGCAAGGAAAAACTGTTTTTT